This T cell receptor (beta chain) was identified during a study of T cell repertoires in cytomegalovirus infection. About the study: Researchers turned to recently identified HLA-C-restricted CMV epitopes as well as well-studied HLA-B-restricted ones. It was the public TCR beta signatures that indicated both CMV infection and matching HLA type. The study's findings and limits: It was HLA-C-restricted CMV-specific TCR beta clonotypes that dominated the response ex vivo. Cumulative frequency of public TCR beta families picked out carriers of CMV plus the relevant HLA.

TCRdb re-analysed the reads in MiXCR, keeping a single row per CDR3 protein. The sample consists of approximately 260,000 distinct CDR3 sequences, less than 25% of them appearing once. Comments on this clonotype: The antigen remains undetermined.

With V trimmed by 0 bases and J by 8 bases, 10 bases remained unmatched. The CDR3 is 15 amino acids. Germline V gene data show CDR1 as DFQATT and CDR2 as SNEGSKA (reference sequence). The specimen comprised cultured PBMCs, sampled from culture after CMV antigen stimulation. The receptor was isolated from a human donor in good health (CMV status not recorded). Some clones in this sample may be carry-over from other donors' samples. This sequence joins TRBV20-1 and TRBJ2-1; TRBD2 matches at 7 bases. CDR3 nucleotides: TGCAGTGCTAGAGATCCAGGCGGGAGAATCGATGAGCAGTTCTTC. Its protein product is CSARDPGGRIDEQFF.